The 27 T cell receptor beta chains below all came from one sample that was sequenced in a study of T cell clonality in common variable immunodeficiency. Assay: immunoSEQ multiplex PCR; the TCRdb copy retains only in-frame clones and omits some. In total the sample includes 40,000 to 45,000 clones, none of them seen once. Sequencing input: peripheral blood mononuclear cells. The receptors were gathered from a person aged 18-70 years in good health.

Comment on this clone: Sequencing ends 3 residues short of the CDR3 end; the germline J gene provides the rest. This chain joins TRBV6-1 and TRBJ1-5; unclear D gene. CDR3 length equals 16 residues. Per germline, CDR1 MNHNS and CDR2 SASEGT. Trimming left V 1 base short and J 2 bases short, with 12 bases between. The DNA read from the CDR3 is TGTGCCAGCAGTGAAGAGCCTCCGCGCCGCAATCAGCCC. Amino acid sequence: CASSEEPPRRNQP. The full CDR3 is CASSEEPPRRNQPQHF.

This clone showed up just a few times. The sequenced fragment ends 3 residues before the CDR3 boundary, so the rest is inferred from the germline J gene. The chain recombines TRBV2 with TRBJ2-1; D is possibly TRBD2 (6 bases). V lost 5 bases and J lost 7, with 12 bases in between. Germline V gives CDR1 SNHLY, CDR2 FYNNEI. This CDR3 has 13 amino acids. CDR3 DNA (partial): TGTGCCAGCAGTACGGGACTCTATAATGAG. Translating it yields CASSTGLYNE. The whole CDR3 region reads CASSTGLYNEQFF.

In this sample, this clone turned up many times. The read is 3 residues too short to cover the CDR3 end, so that end is filled in from the germline J gene. The J gene is TRBJ1-2, the V gene TRBV7-3; tentative D call: TRBD1 (5 bases). The CDR3 has 15 amino acids. Germline lookup yields CDR1 SGHTA and CDR2 FQGTGA. Trimming took off 5 bases at V and 4 bases at J, with 17 bases between the two ends. Here the CDR3 reads CASSTSRGDLYGYTF. Partial CDR3 DNA: TGTGCCAGCAGCACCTCGCGGGGGGACCTCTATGGC.

This clone has at least ten counts. The DNA ends 3 residues before the CDR3 does, and the rest of the CDR3 is filled in from the germline J gene. J is TRBJ1-5 and V is TRBV7-2, with 7 nucleotides matching TRBD1. The CDR3 spans 14 residues. Trimming cost V 1 base and J 6 bases; bases outside gene matches: 3. Looked up from germline, CDR1 is SGHTA and CDR2 is FQGNSA. CDR3 region: CASSLDRGSQPQHF. The covered CDR3 bases are TGTGCCAGCAGCTTAGACAGGGGAAGTCAGCCC.

This clone was seen repeatedly, ten times or more. The read ends 3 residues shy of where the CDR3 ends; the end is completed using the germline J gene. This sequence joins TRBV30 and TRBJ2-1; D remains ambiguous. This CDR3 contains 12 residues. Germline-derived CDR1 and CDR2 are GTSNPN and SVGIG (reference sequence). Trimming took 0 bases from V and 8 from J, leaving 8 bases between them. CDR3 protein: CAWSVSYYEQFF. CDR3 bases read: TGTGCCTGGAGTGTTTCATACTATGAG.

This clone was counted many times. The CDR3 end falls 3 residues outside the read, so it is completed with the germline J gene. The rearrangement uses TRBV6-2 or TRBV6-3 and TRBJ2-3, with D perhaps matching TRBD2 (7 bases). The CDR3 is 16 residues long. CDR1 and CDR2 (germline): MNHEY, SVGEGT. Trimming pared 6 bases from V and 3 bases from J, leaving 19 bases between. CDR3 DNA, as far as it was read: TGTGCCAGCAGAAACGGAGGGGGGGGCGTGACAGATACG. It encodes CASRNGGGGVTDT. The whole CDR3 region reads CASRNGGGGVTDTQYF.

This clone was seen at least ten times. The CDR3 extends 3 residues past the end of the read, so its final part is completed from the germline J gene. The chain carries TRBV30 and TRBJ1-5, with TRBD1 as a possible D gene (6 bases). Between the trimmed V and J ends, which lost 4 bases and 0 bases, there was a span of 7 bases. The CDR3 contains 13 residues. Germline V gene sequence: CDR1 GTSNPN, CDR2 SVGIG (reference sequence). CDR3 residues: CAWNRDSNQPQHF. The sequenced part of the CDR3 DNA is TGTGCCTGGAACAGGGATAGCAATCAGCCC.

This clone was seen a few times. The read terminates 3 residues before the CDR3 end, so the remaining end is supplied by the germline J gene. J is TRBJ1-2 and V is TRBV6-2 or TRBV6-3, with 8 bases that match TRBD1. Looked up from germline, CDR1 is MNHEY and CDR2 is SVGEGT. V lost 0 bases, J lost 2 bases, and 5 bases stayed unmatched. This CDR3 has 16 amino acids. CDR3 residues: CASSYSRQGPNYGYTF. The sequenced part of the CDR3 DNA is TGTGCCAGCAGTTACTCGAGACAGGGGCCGAACTATGGC.

At least ten counts were recorded for this clone. Read sequence stops 3 residues before the CDR3 end, and the germline J gene provides the missing end. J is TRBJ1-2 and V is TRBV2, with a possible D match to TRBD1 (6 bases). V lost 6 bases to trimming and J lost 6 bases, with 17 bases between them. The CDR3 spans 14 residues. The germline V gene has CDR1 SNHLY and CDR2 FYNNEI. The CDR3 protein is CASSSMGGRDGYTF. The CDR3 bases that were read are TGTGCCAGCAGCTCCATGGGGGGGCGCGATGGC. The full variable domain, its missing parts supplied by reference TRBV2 and TRBJ1-2, is EPEVTQTPSHQVTQMGQEVILRCVPISNHLYFYWYRQILGQKVEFLVSFYNNEISEKSEIFDDQFSVERPDGSNFTLKIRSTKLEDSAMYFCASSSMGGRDGYTFGSGTRLTVV.

There are many counts of this clone. The CDR3 spells CASSLGQTAYEQYF. The covered CDR3 bases are TGTGCCAGCTCATTGGGACAGACCGCCTACGAG. The V call is TRBV18, the J call TRBJ2-7, with 7 bases lining up with TRBD1. The missing CDR3 end, 3 residues past where the read stops, is filled in from the germline J gene. Germline CDR1 and CDR2: KGHSH and LQKENI. This CDR3 comprises 14 residues. Losses at the gene ends were 5 bases for V and 2 bases for J; bases not matched to a gene: 6.

This clone was seen many times. The sequence runs out 3 residues before the end of the CDR3; the remainder is reconstructed from the germline J gene. The chain carries TRBV29-1 and TRBJ1-1, with D tentatively TRBD1 (6 bases). CDR1 and CDR2 (germline): SQVTM, ANQGSEA. The CDR3 totals 13 residues. V lost 1 base and J lost 4, with 10 bases in between. The CDR3: CSVEGGTSTEAFF. CDR3 DNA (partial): TGCAGCGTTGAAGGGGGGACAAGCACTGAA.

This clone has a count of ten or more. The read falls 3 residues short of the CDR3 end, and the missing part is taken from the germline J gene. This chain uses TRBV6-1 with TRBJ1-5, with TRBD1 identical over 10 bases. The CDR3 has 16 amino acids. V lost 4 bases, J lost 5 bases, and 8 bases stayed unmatched. Germline CDR1 and CDR2: MNHNS and SASEGT. CDR3 in amino acids: CASSGGQGYFYQPQHF. Incomplete CDR3 DNA: TGTGCCAGCAGTGGGGGACAGGGGTATTTCTATCAGCCC.

This clone has ten or more counts. Mismatch with germline at one junction end may stem from a read error. The read ends 3 residues early relative to the CDR3; the germline J gene fills the gap. The chain uses TRBV7-7 and TRBJ2-3; TRBD1 agrees at 7 bases. This CDR3 has 14 residues. Germline assignment: CDR1 SSHAT and CDR2 FNYEAQ (reference sequence). Partial CDR3 DNA: TGTGCTAGCAGCTCTGGGACAGCGTTGGATACG. It encodes CASSSGTALDT. The full CDR3 protein reads CASSSGTALDTQYF.

This clone was observed many times. The CDR3 extends 3 residues past the end of the read, so its final part is completed from the germline J gene. This sequence joins TRBV19 and TRBJ1-1, with a tentative D call TRBD1 (5 bases). The CDR3 consists of 13 residues. CDR1 and CDR2 (germline): LNHDA, SQIVND (reference sequence). Trimming stripped 7 bases from V and 0 bases from J, with 9 bases between. The CDR3 here is CASMNRMNTEAFF. The CDR3 DNA, read in part, is TGTGCCAGTATGAACAGGATGAACACTGAA.

This clone came up many times. The DNA ends 3 residues before the CDR3 does, and the rest of the CDR3 is filled in from the germline J gene. The rearrangement links TRBV5-1 to TRBJ2-3, with D maybe TRBD2 (5 bases). V lost 1 base and J lost 4, with 10 bases in between. The CDR3 has 14 amino acids. Germline V CDR1 and CDR2: SGHRS, YFSETQ. The sequenced CDR3 bases are TGCGCCAGCAGCTTGCCGGGGATCGCAGATACG. It is translated as CASSLPGIADT. The full CDR3 protein is CASSLPGIADTQYF.

This clone came up many times. The DNA ends 3 residues before the CDR3 does, and the rest of the CDR3 is filled in from the germline J gene. The chain couples TRBV12-3 or TRBV12-4 to TRBJ2-7; TRBD2 matches at 10 bases. Losses at the gene ends were 10 bases for V and 1 base for J; bases not matched to a gene: 1. The CDR3 is made up of 12 amino acids. CDR3 sequence: CATSGGSYEQYF. The CDR3 DNA, read in part, is TGTGCCACTAGCGGGGGTTCCTACGAG.

In this sample, this clone turned up many times. The read gets to within 3 residues of the CDR3 end, and the germline J gene fills in the rest. The rearrangement uses TRBV7-3 and TRBJ2-2, with D possibly TRBD2 on 7 matching bases. The CDR3 runs to 16 residues. Per germline, CDR1 SGHTA and CDR2 FQGTGA. The CDR3 loop is CASSSFEGLGGRELFF. Incomplete CDR3 DNA: TGTGCCAGCAGCTCCTTCGAAGGACTGGGGGGGCGAGAG.

This clone was counted at least ten times. The read ends 3 residues before the CDR3 terminus; that terminus is restored from the germline J gene. This sequence joins TRBV29-1 and TRBJ1-2; TRBD1 aligns across 10 bases. The CDR3 is 16 residues long. The germline gives CDR1 SQVTM, CDR2 ANQGSEA. The CDR3 region is CSVEIMTGGEFKCYTF. The DNA read from the CDR3 is TGCAGCGTTGAAATTATGACAGGGGGCGAATTTAAGTGC.

This clone was picked up many times. The chain's CDR3 is CSARDPGNYGYTF. Incomplete CDR3 DNA: TGCAGTGCTAGAGACCCAGGAAACTATGGC. This chain uses TRBV20-1 with TRBJ1-2; D ambiguous. From the germline J gene comes the end of the CDR3, since the read stops 3 residues before it. The CDR3 covers 13 residues. Germline CDR1 DFQATT, CDR2 SNEGSKA (reference sequence). The V gene lost 0 bases and the J gene lost 2 bases, with 7 bases spanning the gap.

This clone appeared many times. Sequencing ends 3 residues short of the CDR3 end; the germline J gene provides the rest. The chain couples TRBV6-2 or TRBV6-3 to TRBJ2-7; D not certain. Germline lookup yields CDR1 MNHEY and CDR2 SVGEGT. V shed 7 bases and J shed 2 bases, with 12 bases lying between them. This CDR3 region has 13 residues. CDR3 region: CASTLGPPYEQYF. CDR3 DNA, as far as it was read: TGTGCCAGCACGCTTGGCCCTCCCTACGAG.

This clone has ten or more counts. From the germline J gene comes the end of the CDR3, since the read stops 3 residues before it. The chain employs TRBV6-4 and TRBJ2-2; TRBD1 agrees at 7 bases. Trimming at V came to 4 bases and at J to 3 bases, leaving 2 bases not matched to a gene. From germline, CDR1 is MRHNA and CDR2 SNTAGT. The CDR3 has 14 amino acids. The CDR3 DNA, read in part, is TGTGCCAGCAGTGTCCAGGGGGACACCGGGGAG. This encodes CASSVQGDTGE. The whole CDR3 region reads CASSVQGDTGELFF.

Ten or more counts support this clone. The missing CDR3 end, 3 residues past where the read stops, is filled in from the germline J gene. This sequence joins TRBV18 and TRBJ2-1; a possible D gene is TRBD2 (5 bases). The V end was cut by 3 bases, the J end by 7 bases, with 10 bases between. The germline V gene encodes CDR1 KGHSH and CDR2 LQKENI. CDR3 length equals 13 residues. The sequenced part of the CDR3 DNA is TGTGCCAGCTCACCCAGACTATTTAATGAG. It codes for CASSPRLFNE. The whole CDR3 sequence reads CASSPRLFNEQFF.

This clone has at least ten counts. The CDR3 is cut off 3 residues early in the read; its end comes from the germline J gene. V gene TRBV5-1 combines with J gene TRBJ2-5; 9 nucleotides align to TRBD2. The CDR3 contains 16 residues. Germline V CDR1 and CDR2: SGHRS, YFSETQ. Losses at the gene ends were 4 bases for V and 3 bases for J; bases not matched to a gene: 10. The sequenced part of the CDR3 DNA is TGCGCCAGCAGCCCTGGCGGCGGGAGGGCGGAAGAGACC. It yields the protein CASSPGGGRAEET. Given in full, the CDR3 is CASSPGGGRAEETQYF. Full variable domain (rest looked up from reference TRBV5-1 and TRBJ2-5): KAGVTQTPRYLIKTRGQQVTLSCSPISGHRSVSWYQQTPGQGLQFLFEYFSETQRNKGNFPGRFSGRQFSNSRSEMNVSTLELGDSALYLCASSPGGGRAEETQYFGPGTRLLVL.

This clone was counted many times. The sequence runs out 3 residues before the end of the CDR3; the remainder is reconstructed from the germline J gene. The V and J genes are TRBV30 and TRBJ1-5; D not certain. This CDR3 contains 13 residues. Germline CDR1 GTSNPN, CDR2 SVGIG (reference sequence). V was cut by 4 bases and J by 3 bases, with 10 bases left in between. Incomplete CDR3 DNA: TGTGCCTGGAACCGGGGTATCAATCAGCCC. Translating it yields CAWNRGINQP. The entire CDR3 reads CAWNRGINQPQHF.

This clone was found many times. The observed sequence ends 3 residues before the CDR3 terminus, with the missing tail filled in from the germline J gene. This rearrangement joins TRBV2 to TRBJ2-7; no clear D. The CDR3 has 14 residues. V lost 8 bases, J lost 1 base, and 15 bases lay in between. Germline V gene data show CDR1 as SNHLY and CDR2 as FYNNEI. The CDR3 bases that were read are TGTGCCAGCCAGATCGGGTTTAGTTCCTACGAG. It codes for CASQIGFSSYE. The entire CDR3 protein is CASQIGFSSYEQYF.

This clone was counted ten times or more. The CDR3 goes on 3 residues after the read ends, and that part is filled in from the germline J gene. This chain joins TRBV20-1 and TRBJ2-3; 8 bases align to TRBD2. The CDR3 totals 14 residues. After removal of 5 bases from V and 0 bases from J, the junction contained 4 bases not matched to a gene. Germline V gene data show CDR1 as DFQATT and CDR2 as SNEGSKA (reference sequence). CDR3 bases read: TGCAGTGCTGTAGCGGGGTCTAGCACAGATACG. Translation gives CSAVAGSSTDT. The complete CDR3 protein is CSAVAGSSTDTQYF.

This clone was found many times. The CDR3 is cut off 3 residues early in the read; its end comes from the germline J gene. The chain links TRBV12-3 or TRBV12-4 to TRBJ2-2, with D maybe TRBD2 (6 bases). The CDR3 spans 16 residues. V was trimmed by 6 bases and J by 7 bases, leaving 21 bases between them. The CDR3 sequence is CASSSRTGLRGGELFF. Incomplete CDR3 DNA: TGTGCCAGCAGCTCGAGAACGGGACTCCGGGGCGGGGAG.